These 10 T cell receptor beta chains originate from one sample sequenced in a study of blood T cells in healthy people across ages. The second PCR ran about 6 to 11 cycles with a sample-barcoded 5' primer and J-beta primers. TCRdb reprocessed the 5' RACE reads with MiXCR, giving one entry per CDR3 protein. Counted here are 700,000 or so distinct CDR3 sequences, approximately 22% occurring once; the ten biggest clones make up 22%. The sequenced sample consisted of blood. The receptors originated from a man aged 70 or older in good health.

Of note for this clonotype: The junction differs from germline at one of its ends, possibly a read error. The chain carries TRBV20-1 and TRBJ2-3; 9 positions match TRBD2. The CDR3 is 13 residues long. Germline V gene sequence: CDR1 DFQATT, CDR2 SNEGSKA (reference sequence). The CDR3 spells CSPSGGSTDSQYF. CDR3 bases: TGCAGTCCAAGCGGGGGGAGCACAGATTCGCAGTATTTT.

This clonotype came up a few times. This sequence joins TRBV6-1 and TRBJ1-5; D gene unclear. Trimming shortened V by 6 bases and J by 6 bases, and 9 bases separated the two germline ends. The CDR3 extends over 12 amino acids. Germline values: CDR1 MNHNS, CDR2 SASEGT. The CDR3 nucleotides read TGTGCCAGCAGGTCGGGAAGTCAGCCCCAGCATTTT. This encodes CASRSGSQPQHF.

The gene calls are TRBV29-1 and TRBJ1-1; 8 bases line up with TRBD1. The CDR3 has 12 residues. Germline lookup yields CDR1 SQVTM and CDR2 ANQGSEA. V gave up 6 bases and J gave up 10 bases; unmatched junction bases: 10. The CDR3 DNA is TGCAGCGTAACCACTCCAGGGGGCAGAGCTTTCTTT. Translating gives CSVTTPGGRAFF.

There are a few counts of this clonotype. The genes are TRBV28 and TRBJ2-6; D unresolved. Germline V gives CDR1 MDHEN, CDR2 SYDVKM. The V and J ends lost 3 bases and 4 bases respectively, with 10 bases between them. The CDR3 loop spans 15 amino acids. CDR3 nucleotides: TGTGCCAGCAGTTTTCTCGTGACCGGGGCCAACGTCCTGACTTTC. Protein: CASSFLVTGANVLTF.

The gene calls are TRBV28 and TRBJ2-1, with TRBD1 identical over 7 bases. The J call may be in error: the DNA end matches TRBJ2-7 better. The length of the CDR3 is 16 residues. CDR1 is MDHEN and CDR2 is SYDVKM in the germline V gene. The CDR3 loop reads CASSSNGAGGSYEQYF. CDR3 nucleotide sequence: TGTGCCAGCAGTTCAAACGGGGCAGGGGGCTCCTACGAGCAGTACTTC.

This clonotype was counted a few times. The V call is TRBV5-1, the J call TRBJ2-3; 13 bases match TRBD2. J was trimmed by 0 bases and V by 4 bases; bases with no gene match: 8. Germline V gene lookup returns CDR1 SGHRS and CDR2 YFSETQ. The length of the CDR3 is 18 residues. In DNA, the CDR3 is TGCGCCAGCAGCCCGGGACTAGCGGGAAGTCACAGCACAGATACGCAGTATTTT. Its translation is CASSPGLAGSHSTDTQYF.

A few counts support this clonotype. At one end the junction does not follow the germline gene, possibly because of a read error. The V call is TRBV6-6, the J call TRBJ2-7; D might be TRBD2 (5 bases). CDR3 size: 12 residues. Germline V gene lookup returns CDR1 MNHNY and CDR2 SVGAGI (reference sequence). This chain's CDR3 is CASSYYGEEQCF. CDR3 DNA: TGTGCCAGCAGTTACTACGGGGAAGAGCAGTGCTTC.

This chain joins TRBV12-3 or TRBV12-4 and TRBJ1-4; possible D gene TRBD1, 6 bases. This CDR3 has 15 residues. V was pared by 2 bases and J by 7 bases, with 14 bases between. The CDR3 DNA reads as TGTGCCAGCAGTTTATTGGACAGTTACGGTGAAAAACTGTTTTTT. Residues: CASSLLDSYGEKLFF.

In this sample, this clonotype turned up a few times. The V gene is TRBV6-4, the J gene TRBJ1-2; D uncertain. The CDR3 is 15 residues long. Germline V gene lookup returns CDR1 MRHNA and CDR2 SNTAGT. The ends were cut back, 0 bases at V and 8 bases at J, with 16 bases in the middle. This chain's CDR3 is CASSDSMLRGSGYTF. Written as DNA, the CDR3 is TGTGCCAGCAGTGACTCGATGCTCAGAGGCTCGGGCTACACCTTC.

This chain connects TRBV21-1 to TRBJ2-5; the table calls TRBD2, which could not be checked here. TRBJ2-7 matches the DNA end more closely, so the J call is doubtful. TRBV21-1 is listed as a pseudogene. The CDR3 consists of 13 residues. The CDR3 sequence is CASSSPGRGEQYF. CDR3 sequence (DNA): TGTGCCAGCAGCAGCCCGGGGAGGGGCGAGCAGTACTTC.